The 13 T cell receptor beta chains below were found in one sample sequenced in a study of T-cell memory formation after mild COVID-19. TCRdb reanalysed the 5' RACE reads using MiXCR and keeps one entry per CDR3 protein. Of just over 50,000 distinct CDR3 sequences listed, roughly 9% are singletons. Sample: PBMCs or a T cell subset sorted from them (not recorded which). The receptors originated from an adult woman who had mild COVID-19 (a few samples of this study predate the infection). Cell type and time point are not known.

This clonotype was recorded at least ten times. The chain combines TRBV7-9 with TRBJ2-1; D unresolved. V lost 1 base and J 6 bases, leaving 10 bases between the germline ends. CDR1 and CDR2 from the germline V gene are SEHNR and FQNEAQ (reference sequence). The length of the CDR3 is 14 residues. In DNA form, the CDR3 reads TGTGCCAGCAGCTTAGACGGCAATCTCAATGAGCAGTTCTTC. It yields the protein CASSLDGNLNEQFF.

The chain is built from TRBV6-1 and TRBJ2-3; no clear D gene. Trimming cost V 9 bases and J 4 bases, with 11 bases left between them. The germline CDR1 and CDR2 sequences are MNHNS and SASEGT. The CDR3 is 12 amino acids. The CDR3: CASASRPDTQYF. The CDR3 DNA reads TGTGCCAGTGCTTCGCGGCCAGATACGCAGTATTTT.

V gene TRBV7-8 combines with J gene TRBJ1-1, with D possibly TRBD1 on 6 matching bases. The CDR3 spans 15 residues. Trimming stripped 2 bases from V and 0 bases from J, with 10 bases between. From germline, CDR1 is SGHVS and CDR2 FQNEAQ. The CDR3 nucleotides are TGTGCCAGCAGCTTAAGCGGGGGCCTGAACACTGAAGCTTTCTTT. Encoded protein: CASSLSGGLNTEAFF.

J is TRBJ2-1 and V is TRBV7-8; a weak D match, TRBD2 (6 bases). Germline V gene sequence: CDR1 SGHVS, CDR2 FQNEAQ. The CDR3 loop spans 13 amino acids. Trimming removed 3 bases at V and 12 bases at J, with 15 bases between. The CDR3 nucleotides read TGTGCCAGCAGCTTTCGACTAGATCGAGGGCAGTTCTTC. Amino acids: CASSFRLDRGQFF. The full variable domain, with the rest looked up from reference TRBV7-8 and TRBJ2-1, is GAGVSQSPRYKVAKRGQDVALRCDPISGHVSLFWYQQALGQGPEFLTYFQNEAQLDKSGLPSDRFFAERPEGSVSTLKIQRTQQEDSAVYLCASSFRLDRGQFFGPGTRLTVL.

This clonotype came up a few times. The rearrangement joins TRBV7-9 to TRBJ1-1; no definite D call. V was cut by 6 bases and J by 0 bases, with 17 bases left in between. The CDR3 has 16 residues. Germline V gives CDR1 SEHNR, CDR2 FQNEAQ (reference sequence). This chain's CDR3 is CASSQAGSPMNTEAFF. CDR3 DNA sequence: TGTGCCAGCAGTCAAGCCGGAAGCCCCATGAACACTGAAGCTTTCTTT.

The table lists this clonotype with a few counts. V is TRBV24-1 and J is TRBJ2-3; possible D gene TRBD1, 7 bases. This CDR3 is 15 amino acids long. Trimming pared 4 bases from V and 3 bases from J, leaving 13 bases between. CDR1 KGHDR and CDR2 SFDVKD come from the germline V gene. This chain's CDR3 is CATSESGGPTDTQYF. The CDR3 nucleotides read TGTGCCACCAGTGAATCAGGGGGGCCGACAGATACGCAGTATTTT.

This clonotype occurred many times. The chain is built from TRBV20-1 and TRBJ2-7; 7 positions match TRBD1. Germline values: CDR1 DFQATT, CDR2 SNEGSKA (reference sequence). The V segment lost 6 bases and the J segment 2 bases; nucleotides outside the gene matches: 7. This CDR3 has 13 amino acids. CDR3 sequence: CSAPGTATYEQYF. The CDR3 region has the DNA TGCAGTGCCCCCGGGACAGCCACCTACGAGCAGTACTTC.

J is TRBJ1-5 and V is TRBV20-1; D not certain. This CDR3 spans 13 amino acids. Trimming took 5 bases from V and 5 from J, leaving 13 bases between them. Germline lookup yields CDR1 DFQATT and CDR2 SNEGSKA (reference sequence). The CDR3 coding sequence is TGCAGTGCTGGCGGCAGGCTGGATCAGCCCCAGCATTTT. Encoded protein: CSAGGRLDQPQHF.

The chain uses TRBV7-9 and TRBJ2-5; 7 bases are a match to TRBD2. Unmatched junction bases numbered 8, after V lost 6 bases and J lost 1 base. The V gene's germline CDR1 is SEHNR and CDR2 FQNEAQ (reference sequence). The CDR3 spans 15 residues. The CDR3 loop reads CASRTEGGGQETQYF. The CDR3 region has the DNA TGTGCCAGCAGGACCGAGGGCGGGGGCCAAGAGACCCAGTACTTC.

This clonotype has just a few counts. This chain uses TRBV7-3 with TRBJ2-2; no clear D gene. Trimming stripped 1 base from V and 1 base from J, with 1 base between. CDR1 SGHTA and CDR2 FQGTGA come from the germline V gene. CDR3 length equals 13 residues. As DNA, the CDR3 is TGTGCCAGCAGCTTAATGAACACCGGGGAGCTGTTTTTT. It codes for CASSLMNTGELFF.

This chain joins TRBV20-1 and TRBJ2-5; 11 bases fit TRBD2. Per germline, CDR1 DFQATT and CDR2 SNEGSKA (reference sequence). The CDR3 spans 18 residues. Germline trimming cut 2 bases from V and 5 bases from J; bases unmatched to any gene: 16. The CDR3 sequence is CSARSTALLAGVRETQYF. In nucleotides, the CDR3 is TGCAGTGCTAGATCTACCGCCTTACTAGCGGGAGTTCGGGAGACCCAGTACTTC.

Many counts were recorded for this clonotype. This sequence joins TRBV10-3 and TRBJ2-1; 9 positions match TRBD2. With V trimmed by 4 bases and J by 4 bases, 5 bases remained unmatched. The CDR3 spans 15 residues. Germline CDR1 ENHRY, CDR2 SYGVKD. Here the CDR3 DNA reads TGTGCCATCAGTGCAAGCGGGGGGCCGTACAATGAGCAGTTCTTC. Its translation: CAISASGGPYNEQFF.

This clonotype was found many times. The V gene is TRBV7-2, the J gene TRBJ2-7; D ambiguous. The CDR3 has 13 residues. Trimming shortened V by 1 base and J by 4 bases, and 8 bases separated the two germline ends. The germline V gene has CDR1 SGHTA and CDR2 FQGNSA. In DNA, the CDR3 is TGTGCCAGCAGCTTAGGGGTGGGATACGAGCAGTACTTC. Translated, it gives CASSLGVGYEQYF.